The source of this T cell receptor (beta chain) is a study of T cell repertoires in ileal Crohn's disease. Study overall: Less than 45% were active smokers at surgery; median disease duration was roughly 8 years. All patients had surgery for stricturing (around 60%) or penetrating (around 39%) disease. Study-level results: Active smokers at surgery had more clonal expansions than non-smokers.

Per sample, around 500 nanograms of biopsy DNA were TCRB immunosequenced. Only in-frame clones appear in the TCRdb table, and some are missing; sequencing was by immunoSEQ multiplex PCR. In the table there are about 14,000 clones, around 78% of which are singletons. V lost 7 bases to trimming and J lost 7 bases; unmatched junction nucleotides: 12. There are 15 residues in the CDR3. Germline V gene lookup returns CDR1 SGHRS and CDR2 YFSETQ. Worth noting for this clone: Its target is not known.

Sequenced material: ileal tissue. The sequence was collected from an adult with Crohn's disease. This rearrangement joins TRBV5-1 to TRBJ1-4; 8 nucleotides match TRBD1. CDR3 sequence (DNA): TGCGCCAGCTCTTTAACCGGGACAGGTTTTGAAAAACTGTTTTTT. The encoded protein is CASSLTGTGFEKLFF. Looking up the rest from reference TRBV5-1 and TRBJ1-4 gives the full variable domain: KAGVTQTPRYLIKTRGQQVTLSCSPISGHRSVSWYQQTPGQGLQFLFEYFSETQRNKGNFPGRFSGRQFSNSRSEMNVSTLELGDSALYLCASSLTGTGFEKLFFGSGTQLSVL.